The entry below describes one T cell receptor beta chain. The antigen remains undetermined. Read data end 3 residues before the CDR3 end; the end is taken from the germline J gene. Genomic DNA, averaging roughly 1,200 ng per sample, yielded TCR beta CDR3 via immunoSEQ. The method was immunoSEQ multiplex PCR; TCRdb's version includes in-frame clones alone and lacks a portion of them. Listed are 36,000 or so clones; 3.7% falls within the top ten. This entry is derived from a study of T cells in women clearing cervical HPV infection. Study observations and caveats: TRBV6-7 relative abundance averaged roughly 0.1% in cases and 0.15% to 0.2% in controls. Timing of associations relative to infection is unclear; T-cell subsets were not isolated.

There are 14 residues in the CDR3. Trimming took off 1 base at V and 3 bases at J, with 10 bases between the two ends. CDR1 is SGHTA and CDR2 is FQGNSA in the germline V gene. This sequence was found in a woman aged 18-70 years with a cervical HPV16 infection that either progressed to CIN3+ or cleared (not recorded which). The chain links TRBV7-2 to TRBJ2-7, with D tentatively TRBD1 (5 bases). Sequencing was performed on blood buffy coat. Partial CDR3 DNA: TGTGCCAGCAGCTTAGGGACATCCAACTACGAG. Translated, it gives CASSLGTSNYE. The entire CDR3 reads CASSLGTSNYEQYF. Full variable domain (remainder filled in from reference TRBV7-2 and TRBJ2-7): GAGVSQSPSNKVTEKGKDVELRCDPISGHTALYWYRQSLGQGLEFLIYFQGNSAPDKSGLPSDRFSAERTGGSVSTLTIQRTQQEDSAVYLCASSLGTSNYEQYFGPGTRLTVT.